This T cell receptor beta chain was recorded in a study of identical twins. This CDR3 is 15 amino acids long. Germline CDR1 and CDR2: MNHEY and SVGAGI. V was cut by 2 bases and J by 4 bases, with 15 bases left in between. Unique molecular identifiers were present on the cDNA, and a universal primer site came from template switching. TCRdb re-derived calls from the 5' RACE reads in MiXCR, one entry per CDR3 protein. The sample lists approximately 700,000 distinct CDR3 sequences, about 18% seen once, with roughly 14% in the top ten. This clonotype was counted between two and nine times. These data also formed part of another study, on T cells expressing NK-cell markers.

What was sequenced was PBMCs. The origin of this receptor is a woman aged 18-30 years in good health. V is TRBV6-5 and J is TRBJ2-7; weak D call: TRBD2 (7 bases). CDR3 in amino acids: CASSYGGATVYEQYF. DNA of the CDR3: TGTGCCAGCAGTTACGGGGGGGCCACGGTATACGAGCAGTACTTC.